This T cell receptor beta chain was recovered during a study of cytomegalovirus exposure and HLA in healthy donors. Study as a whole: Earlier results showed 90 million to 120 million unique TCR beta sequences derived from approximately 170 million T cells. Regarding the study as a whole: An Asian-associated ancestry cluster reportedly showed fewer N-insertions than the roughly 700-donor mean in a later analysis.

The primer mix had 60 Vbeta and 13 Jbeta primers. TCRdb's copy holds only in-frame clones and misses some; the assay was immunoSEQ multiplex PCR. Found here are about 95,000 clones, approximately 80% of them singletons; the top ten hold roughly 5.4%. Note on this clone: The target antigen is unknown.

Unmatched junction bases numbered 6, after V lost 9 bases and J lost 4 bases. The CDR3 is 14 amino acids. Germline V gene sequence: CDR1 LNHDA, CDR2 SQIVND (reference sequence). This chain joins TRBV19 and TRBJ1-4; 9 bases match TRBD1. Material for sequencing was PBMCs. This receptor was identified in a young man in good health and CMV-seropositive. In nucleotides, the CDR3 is TGTGCCAGAGGGGGGGGACAGGGTAATGAAAAACTGTTTTTT. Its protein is CARGGGQGNEKLFF.